This record looks at one T cell receptor (beta chain) sequence and its context. One end of the junction is discordant with germline, which a read error may explain. The length of the CDR3 is 15 residues. Germline V gene lookup returns CDR1 SGDLS and CDR2 YYNGEE. This sample is drawn from a study of T-cell memory formation after mild COVID-19. Constant-segment primers served in 5'RACE that generated TCR alpha and TCR beta cDNA libraries bearing sample barcodes and UMIs. One entry per CDR3 protein results from TCRdb running MiXCR on the 5' RACE reads. This sample has roughly 150,000 distinct CDR3 sequences, with about 14% found just once.

The receptor's source is an adult woman who had mild COVID-19 (a few samples of this study predate the infection). Cell type and time point are not known. The rearrangement joins TRBV9 to TRBJ2-7, with D perhaps matching TRBD2 (6 bases). Sequencing was carried out using PBMCs or a T cell subset sorted from them (not recorded which). CDR3 loop: CASGVGGGVSYEQYF. The CDR3 coding sequence is TGTGCCAGCGGCGTTGGCGGCGGGGTCTCCTACGAGCAGTACTTC.